The 18 T cell receptor beta chains given below trace back to one sample, sequenced in a study of cytomegalovirus exposure and HLA in healthy donors. The PCR made use of 60 Vbeta and 13 Jbeta primers. Profiled with immunoSEQ multiplex PCR; TCRdb holds only in-frame clones, not every one. Of under 250,000 clones listed, roughly 85% are singletons. Sequencing used PBMCs. The receptors stem from a woman aged 45 to 65 in good health and CMV-seronegative.

This clone appeared a single time. The chain has TRBV6-5 and TRBJ2-7; 7 bases are shared with TRBD2. Germline values: CDR1 MNHEY, CDR2 SVGAGI. Trimming took 0 bases from V and 5 from J; bases not matched to a gene: 10. The CDR3 totals 16 residues. CDR3 DNA: TGTGCCAGCAGTTACTCGATTCGGGGAGGGGTCAACGAGCAGTACTTC. It translates to CASSYSIRGGVNEQYF.

The chain has TRBV29-1 and TRBJ2-3; perhaps TRBD1 as D (6 bases). V lost 8 bases to trimming and J lost 4 bases, with 13 bases between them. Germline V gene lookup returns CDR1 SQVTM and CDR2 ANQGSEA. The CDR3 contains 12 residues. The CDR3 loop is CSPARTADTQYF. DNA of the CDR3: TGCAGCCCCGCTAGGACAGCAGATACGCAGTATTTT.

This clone was detected once. The chain employs TRBV15 and TRBJ2-7, with TRBD2 matching over 12 bases. This CDR3 spans 20 amino acids. The J segment lost 4 bases and the V segment lost 0 bases, leaving 16 bases of the junction unmatched. Germline-derived CDR1 and CDR2 are LNHNV and YYDKDF (reference sequence). CDR3 loop: CATSRETASGRARWKYEQYF. CDR3 coding DNA: TGTGCCACCAGCAGAGAAACCGCTAGCGGGAGGGCTCGATGGAAATACGAGCAGTACTTC.

V gene TRBV2 combines with J gene TRBJ2-7; 10 nucleotides align to TRBD1. CDR1 SNHLY and CDR2 FYNNEI come from the germline V gene. J lost 3 bases, V lost 6 bases, and 5 bases had no gene match. This CDR3 has 14 amino acids. The CDR3 region has the DNA TGTGCCAGCAGGACAGGGGGCCCTGGCTACGAGCAGTACTTC. It encodes CASRTGGPGYEQYF.

This CDR3 is CASWDRANEKLFF. The CDR3 nucleotides read TGTGCCAGTTGGGACAGGGCGAATGAAAAACTGTTTTTT. The rearrangement joins TRBV19 to TRBJ1-4, with 9 bases that match TRBD1. The CDR3 spans 13 residues. Germline V gives CDR1 LNHDA, CDR2 SQIVND (reference sequence). V lost 8 bases, J lost 5 bases, and 3 bases stayed unmatched.

This chain links TRBV10-1 with TRBJ2-1; TRBD2 aligns across 12 bases. Germline V gene sequence: CDR1 WNHNN, CDR2 SYGVQD (reference sequence). V was pared by 3 bases and J by 7 bases, with 16 bases of the junction left unmatched. The CDR3 spans 19 residues. CDR3 coding DNA: TGCGCCAGCAGTGACTCTCCCCGGTCCGGTCTAGCGGGAGGGAATGAGCAGTTCTTC. Translated: CASSDSPRSGLAGGNEQFF.

The chain combines TRBV21-1 with TRBJ2-2; TRBD2 was called by the table and not checked on the DNA. TRBV21-1 is a listed pseudogene. The CDR3 covers 17 residues. This CDR3 is CASREKRKEGNTGELFF. The CDR3 nucleotides are TGTGCCAGCCGGGAAAAGCGCAAAGAAGGGAACACCGGGGAGCTGTTTTTT.

This clone appeared a few times. This rearrangement joins TRBV5-1 to TRBJ2-3; 8 nucleotides match TRBD2. Trimming took 7 bases from V and 3 from J; bases not matched to a gene: 10. The CDR3 is 15 residues long. Germline CDR1 is SGHRS and CDR2 is YFSETQ. CDR3 protein: CASGSRGGRTDTQYF. CDR3 nucleotides: TGCGCCAGCGGGTCCCGGGGGGGGCGGACAGATACGCAGTATTTT.

The rearrangement links TRBV7-9 to TRBJ2-7, with D tentatively TRBD1 (5 bases). Trimming took off 5 bases at V and 2 bases at J, with 16 bases between the two ends. The CDR3 consists of 15 residues. The germline CDR1 and CDR2 sequences are SEHNR and FQNEAQ (reference sequence). The chain's CDR3 is CASSEQGNAAYEQYF. DNA for the CDR3: TGTGCCAGCAGCGAGCAGGGTAACGCGGCCTACGAGCAGTACTTC.

V and J are TRBV6-1 and TRBJ2-1; 8 bases align to TRBD2. Losses at the gene ends were 8 bases for V and 4 bases for J; bases not matched to a gene: 7. The V gene's germline CDR1 is MNHNS and CDR2 SASEGT. This CDR3 has 14 residues. Written as DNA, the CDR3 is TGTGCCAGCGGAGCGGGAGTGTGGTACAATGAGCAGTTCTTC. Translation gives CASGAGVWYNEQFF.

The V and J genes are TRBV5-1 and TRBJ2-3, with D possibly matching TRBD1 (6 bases). Trimming shortened V by 5 bases and J by 0 bases, and 10 bases separated the two germline ends. The V gene's germline CDR1 is SGHRS and CDR2 YFSETQ. The CDR3 is 14 amino acids. For the CDR3, the DNA is TGCGCCAGCAGGCCCGGGACAAGCACAGATACGCAGTATTTT. Translating gives CASRPGTSTDTQYF.

The chain employs TRBV27 and TRBJ2-3; 7 bases match TRBD1. The germline V gene has CDR1 MNHEY and CDR2 SMNVEV (reference sequence). With V trimmed by 5 bases and J by 1 base, 3 bases remained unmatched. This CDR3 comprises 14 residues. CDR3 amino acids: CASSIGQGTDTQYF. Here the CDR3 DNA reads TGTGCCAGCAGTATCGGACAGGGCACAGATACGCAGTATTTT.

J is TRBJ1-1 and V is TRBV28, with 7 nucleotides matching TRBD1. Trimming took 8 bases from V and 5 from J; bases not matched to a gene: 14. This CDR3 is 15 amino acids long. The V gene's germline CDR1 is MDHEN and CDR2 SYDVKM. The DNA for the CDR3 is TGTGCCAGCCCAGGCCAGGGGGGATTTGGGACTGAAGCTTTCTTT. As protein: CASPGQGGFGTEAFF.

The rearrangement uses TRBV19 and TRBJ2-1, with 10 bases that match TRBD2. The CDR3 contains 15 residues. Trimming cost V 6 bases and J 6 bases; bases outside gene matches: 8. Germline V lookup: CDR1 LNHDA, CDR2 SQIVND (reference sequence). The CDR3 DNA reads as TGTGCCAGTAGGGCTAGCGGGAGCAGTCCCAATGAGCAGTTCTTC. Its translation: CASRASGSSPNEQFF. Using reference TRBV19 and TRBJ2-1 for the parts outside the CDR3, the full variable domain is DGGITQSPKYLFRKEGQNVTLSCEQNLNHDAMYWYRQDPGQGLRLIYYSQIVNDFQKGDIAEGYSVSREKKESFPLTVTSAQKNPTAFYLCASRASGSSPNEQFFGPGTRLTVL.

V and J are TRBV4-1 and TRBJ2-1, with 9 bases fitting TRBD2. Unmatched junction bases numbered 3, after V lost 4 bases and J lost 2 bases. The CDR3 loop spans 15 amino acids. Germline V CDR1 and CDR2: MGHRA, YSYEKL. The CDR3 nucleotides read TGCGCCAGCAGCCTTCTAGCGGGGCCCTACAATGAGCAGTTCTTC. Protein sequence: CASSLLAGPYNEQFF.

This clone has more than one count but fewer than ten. This chain connects TRBV7-9 to TRBJ1-1; 7 positions agree with TRBD1. The V gene's germline CDR1 is SEHNR and CDR2 FQNEAQ (reference sequence). The CDR3 consists of 15 residues. With 3 bases clipped from V and 0 bases from J, the junction kept 4 bases outside the gene matches. As DNA, the CDR3 is TGTGCCAGCAGCTTGCTGGGACAGATGAACACTGAAGCTTTCTTT. As protein: CASSLLGQMNTEAFF.

This chain uses TRBV5-8 with TRBJ1-5; 9 nucleotides line up with TRBD1. The germline V gene has CDR1 SGHTS and CDR2 YDEGEE. CDR3 length: 15 residues. V was clipped by 4 bases and J by 6 bases; unmatched bases: 8. The CDR3 reads CASSIGTGSSQPQHF. Written as DNA, the CDR3 is TGTGCCAGCAGCATCGGGACAGGGAGTTCTCAGCCCCAGCATTTT.

This chain uses TRBV27 with TRBJ2-7; TRBD2 is a possible D gene (5 bases). Germline CDR1 reads MNHEY; CDR2 reads SMNVEV (reference sequence). V lost 2 bases, J lost 6 bases, and 11 bases lay in between. The CDR3 runs 13 residues. The CDR3 nucleotides read TGTGCCAGCAGTTTAAGTGGGAGTCTCGAGCAGTACTTC. This sequence encodes CASSLSGSLEQYF.